This TCR beta chain was obtained from a study of cytomegalovirus exposure and HLA in healthy donors. There were likely unrecorded immune exposures, though donors were nominally healthy when sampled. Notes on the study in general: Three chains tied to CMV proved CMV antigen-specific in vitro. In an earlier analysis, most TCR beta V segments were productive about 90% or about 30% of the time. In a later analysis, a missense DCLRE1C variant was linked to TCR beta V- and J-gene trimming.

As for this clone: Its antigen is still unknown. Other DNA sequences in this sample translate to the same CDR3.

PCR amplification relied on 60 Vbeta primers (plus 13 Jbeta primers). Sequencing was performed with immunoSEQ multiplex PCR; in TCRdb, only in-frame clones are kept and a portion is missing. This table holds approximately 100,000 clones, roughly 86% found once. The V gene's germline CDR1 is MRHNA and CDR2 SNTAGT. The CDR3 runs 13 residues. Trimming left V 5 bases short and J 1 base short, with 6 bases between. The sample comprised PBMCs. V and J are TRBV6-4 and TRBJ2-1; possibly TRBD2 for D (6 bases). The TCR comes from a man younger than 45 in good health and CMV-seropositive. CDR3 residues: CASSSGSYNEQFF. The CDR3 DNA follows: TGTGCCAGCAGTAGCGGGTCCTACAATGAGCAGTTCTTC.